This TCR beta chain was identified in a study of T cell clonality in common variable immunodeficiency. Study-wide points: Reportedly, TCR beta sequences from common variable immunodeficiency showed fewer deletions and N-nucleotide insertions. Shared TCRbeta clones were fewer between CVID subjects than controls.

Blood samples were heparinized, about 4.5 to 8 ml per donor. Clones were sequenced by immunoSEQ multiplex PCR, and TCRdb holds only the in-frame ones, with some missing. The sample was found to contain some 32,000 clones, and every one recurs. Turning to this clone: Antigen: not known. From the germline J gene comes the end of the CDR3, since the read stops 3 residues before it.

The CDR3 spans 13 residues. V lost 0 bases to trimming and J lost 2 bases, with 5 bases between them. Germline lookup yields CDR1 SGHRS and CDR2 YFSETQ. Sequencing was done on a sample of peripheral blood mononuclear cells. The sequence was collected from a person aged 18-70 years in good health. The genes are TRBV5-1 and TRBJ1-2; D not resolved. The CDR3 bases that were read are TGCGCCAGCAGCTTGGACAAAAACTATGGC. Translating it yields CASSLDKNYG. The whole CDR3 protein is CASSLDKNYGYTF.